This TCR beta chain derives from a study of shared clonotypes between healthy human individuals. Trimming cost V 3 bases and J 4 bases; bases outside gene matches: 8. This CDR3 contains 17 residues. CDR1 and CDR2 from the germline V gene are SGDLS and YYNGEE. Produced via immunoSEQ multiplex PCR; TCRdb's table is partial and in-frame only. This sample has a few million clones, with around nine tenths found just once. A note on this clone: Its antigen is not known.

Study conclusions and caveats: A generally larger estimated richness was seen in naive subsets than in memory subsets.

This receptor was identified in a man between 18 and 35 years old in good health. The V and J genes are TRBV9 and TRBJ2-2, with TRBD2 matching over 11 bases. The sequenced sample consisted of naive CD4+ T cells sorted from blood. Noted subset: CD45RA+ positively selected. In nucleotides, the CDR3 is TGTGCCAGCAGCGATAGCGGGGGGGCCTTCATCACCGGGGAGCTGTTTTTT. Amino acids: CASSDSGGAFITGELFF.